This entry lists 31 T cell receptor beta chains sequenced from one sample in a study of blood T cells in healthy people across ages. Next came a second PCR, run for about 7 to 12 cycles, which used a sample-barcoded 5' primer along with a J-beta primer mix. TCRdb ran MiXCR on the 5' RACE reads and lists one entry per CDR3 protein. Of about 1.5 million distinct CDR3 sequences in the sample, 35% to 45% were seen once. Sequences were obtained from blood. The origin of the receptors is a woman aged 18 to 35 in good health.

This clonotype has only a few counts. V gene TRBV12-3 or TRBV12-4 combines with J gene TRBJ2-1; D ambiguous. This CDR3 contains 11 residues. The V end lost 5 bases, the J end lost 9 bases, and 8 bases lay between the germline ends. This CDR3 reads CASSTPSEQFF. Here the CDR3 DNA reads TGTGCCAGCAGTACCCCGAGTGAGCAGTTCTTC.

The V call is TRBV7-2, the J call TRBJ2-2; 7 nucleotides align to TRBD2. CDR3 length equals 18 residues. Germline loops: CDR1 SGHTA, CDR2 FQGNSA. Trimming removed 3 bases from V and 2 bases from J; junction bases left unmatched: 12. For the CDR3, the DNA is TGTGCCAGCAGCTTGGCTCCTAGGAAGCGGGGAAACACCGGGGAGCTGTTTTTT. The encoded protein is CASSLAPRKRGNTGELFF.

This clonotype appeared once. A read error is likely, as this CDR3 ends without the conserved phenylalanine or tryptophan. This chain connects TRBV5-1 to TRBJ2-7, with no clear D. The V end was cut by 0 bases, the J end by 3 bases, with 4 bases between. Germline V gene lookup returns CDR1 SGHRS and CDR2 YFSETQ. The CDR3 has 12 amino acids. CDR3 sequence: CASSLGLYEQYN. The CDR3 region has the DNA TGCGCCAGCAGCTTGGGCCTCTACGAGCAGTACAAC.

The rearrangement links TRBV12-3 or TRBV12-4 to TRBJ1-1, with a possible D match to TRBD1 (6 bases). Trimming took off 7 bases at V and 2 bases at J, with 17 bases between the two ends. CDR3 size: 15 residues. The CDR3 DNA follows: TGTGCCAGCACGACCTGGACAGAACCTAACACTGAAGCTTTCTTT. Translating it yields CASTTWTEPNTEAFF.

V and J are TRBV28 and TRBJ1-5, with D tentatively TRBD1 (5 bases). The V end lost 3 bases, the J end lost 7 bases, and 16 bases lay between the germline ends. CDR3 length: 15 amino acids. From germline, CDR1 is MDHEN and CDR2 SYDVKM. CDR3 coding DNA: TGTGCCAGCAGTTTCGACAGCCAAAGGGGACAGCCCCAGCATTTT. The encoded protein is CASSFDSQRGQPQHF.

CDR3 protein: CASRNGGYRGDEQFF. The CDR3 bases are TGTGCCAGCCGTAACGGTGGATATAGGGGCGATGAGCAGTTCTTC. The genes are TRBV6-5 and TRBJ2-1, with a possible D match to TRBD1 (5 bases). Germline CDR1 reads MNHEY; CDR2 reads SVGAGI. The CDR3 runs 15 residues. V lost 8 bases, J lost 8 bases, and 22 bases lay in between.

The chain has TRBV7-9 and TRBJ1-4; D not certain. This CDR3 contains 12 residues. The germline V and J ends were trimmed by 6 bases and 8 bases, with 10 bases remaining between them. Germline CDR1 SEHNR, CDR2 FQNEAQ (reference sequence). The CDR3 nucleotides are TGTGCCAGCAGGAGATTAGGGGAAAAACTGTTTTTT. It yields the protein CASRRLGEKLFF.

The chain links TRBV20-1 to TRBJ1-4; 7 bases match TRBD1. The CDR3 length is 13 residues. Germline V CDR1 and CDR2: DFQATT, SNEGSKA (reference sequence). Trimming cost V 6 bases and J 4 bases; bases outside gene matches: 5. The CDR3 nucleotides are TGCAGTGCCCTGGGACAGTTTAATGAAAAACTGTTTTTT. Protein product: CSALGQFNEKLFF.

This clonotype was seen a few times. DNA for the CDR3: TGTGCCAGCAGCCGAAATAGCGGGGGCCACAATGAGCAGTTCTTC. As protein: CASSRNSGGHNEQFF. This sequence joins TRBV7-2 and TRBJ2-1, with 9 bases aligning to TRBD2. The CDR3 covers 15 residues. Germline trimming cut 5 bases from V and 5 bases from J; bases unmatched to any gene: 7. Germline V lookup: CDR1 SGHTA, CDR2 FQGNSA.

In its sample, this clonotype was seen a few times. V usage is TRBV20-1 and J usage is TRBJ2-1; 7 bases line up with TRBD1. Germline values: CDR1 DFQATT, CDR2 SNEGSKA (reference sequence). This CDR3 has 16 residues. V shed 1 base, J shed 0 bases, and the junction held 6 bases outside the gene matches. The DNA of the CDR3 is TGCAGTGCTAGAGTACCACAGGGGATCTCCTACAATGAGCAGTTCTTC. Encoded protein: CSARVPQGISYNEQFF.

Note on this clonotype: One end of the junction is discordant with germline, which a read error may explain. This chain connects TRBV9 to TRBJ2-5; 8 nucleotides agree with TRBD2. Germline CDR1 is SGDLS and CDR2 is YYNGEE. The CDR3 sequence is 15 residues long. CDR3 protein: CAISVGSGGRETQYF. DNA of the CDR3: TGTGCCATCAGCGTCGGGAGCGGGGGACGGGAGACCCAGTACTTC. Drawing the rest from reference TRBV9 and TRBJ2-5, the complete variable domain is DSGVTQTPKHLITATGQRVTLRCSPRSGDLSVYWYQQSLDQGLQFLIQYYNGEERAKGNILERFSAQQFPDLHSELNLSSLELGDSALYFCAISVGSGGRETQYFGPGTRLLVL.

The V and J genes are TRBV21-1 and TRBJ2-5; the listed D gene, TRBD2, was not tested against the DNA. TRBV21-1 is noted as a pseudogene. The CDR3 runs to 19 residues. The CDR3 nucleotides read TGTGCCAGCAGCAAGATACCCACCGCGGTCGGGAGATCCGAAGAGACCCAGTACTTC. It yields the protein CASSKIPTAVGRSEETQYF.

The chain recombines TRBV4-1 with TRBJ2-3; D is unresolved. The CDR3 covers 15 residues. CDR1 is MGHRA, CDR2 YSYEKL, per germline. V was pared by 0 bases and J by 6 bases, with 13 bases between. For the CDR3, the DNA is TGCGCCAGCAGCCAAGATATGGGAACCTGGGATACGCAGTATTTT. This translates into CASSQDMGTWDTQYF.

This clonotype occurred a few times. The chain joins TRBV28 to TRBJ2-7, with D possibly TRBD1 on 7 matching bases. CDR1 and CDR2 from the germline V gene are MDHEN and SYDVKM. This CDR3 is built from 16 residues. V gave up 1 base and J gave up 3 bases, with 16 bases separating them. The CDR3 region is CASSLSAAGGYYEQYF. The CDR3 coding sequence is TGTGCCAGCAGTTTATCCGCCGCAGGGGGGTACTACGAGCAGTACTTC.

This clonotype has more than one count but fewer than ten. The gene calls are TRBV5-1 and TRBJ2-7, with 7 nucleotides matching TRBD1. CDR3 size: 14 residues. CDR1 SGHRS and CDR2 YFSETQ come from the germline V gene. Losses at the gene ends were 2 bases for V and 2 bases for J; bases not matched to a gene: 4. The DNA of the CDR3 is TGCGCCAGCAGCTTCGCCGGGACAGCCTACGAGCAGTACTTC. It is translated as CASSFAGTAYEQYF. Together with reference TRBV5-1 and TRBJ2-7, the CDR3 gives the full variable domain: KAGVTQTPRYLIKTRGQQVTLSCSPISGHRSVSWYQQTPGQGLQFLFEYFSETQRNKGNFPGRFSGRQFSNSRSEMNVSTLELGDSALYLCASSFAGTAYEQYFGPGTRLTVT.

This clonotype was detected a few times. At one end, the junction sequence differs from germline, possibly due to a read error. This rearrangement joins TRBV7-9 to TRBJ2-1; perhaps TRBD2 as D (6 bases). The CDR3 runs 14 residues. The germline gives CDR1 SEHNR, CDR2 FQNEAQ (reference sequence). The CDR3 nucleotides read TGTGCCAGCAGCGTAGCCCCTAGCGTGAATGAGCAGTTCTTC. Its protein product is CASSVAPSVNEQFF.

The gene calls are TRBV10-3 and TRBJ1-4; D remains unclear. CDR3 length: 13 amino acids. Germline CDR1 is ENHRY and CDR2 is SYGVKD. V was clipped by 4 bases and J by 14 bases, with 17 bases between them. CDR3: CAISGRDRSKLFF. The DNA of the CDR3 is TGTGCCATCAGTGGACGAGACCGAAGCAAGCTGTTTTTT.

The chain is built from TRBV28 and TRBJ2-7; D unclear. V gave up 7 bases and J gave up 2 bases, with 12 bases separating them. The CDR3 loop spans 13 amino acids. The V gene's germline CDR1 is MDHEN and CDR2 SYDVKM. The CDR3 region has the DNA TGTGCCAGCAATGGCCTTGAGGCCTACGAGCAGTACTTC. It is translated as CASNGLEAYEQYF. The whole variable domain, remainder taken from reference TRBV28 and TRBJ2-7, is DVKVTQSSRYLVKRTGEKVFLECVQDMDHENMFWYRQDPGLGLRLIYFSYDVKMKEKGDIPEGYSVSREKKERFSLILESASTNQTSMYLCASNGLEAYEQYFGPGTRLTVT.

This clonotype was counted between two and nine times. The V call is TRBV27, the J call TRBJ2-3, with 7 bases that match TRBD2. J lost 9 bases, V lost 5 bases, and 2 bases had no gene match. The CDR3 totals 11 residues. Germline CDR1 and CDR2: MNHEY and SMNVEV (reference sequence). Here the CDR3 DNA reads TGTGCCAGCAGTGGCGGGGGAACGCAGTATTTT. Encoded protein: CASSGGGTQYF.

The genes are TRBV5-1 and TRBJ1-2; D remains unclear. The V end lost 3 bases, the J end lost 5 bases, and 14 bases lay between the germline ends. The CDR3 spans 14 residues. CDR1 SGHRS and CDR2 YFSETQ come from the germline V gene. The CDR3 nucleotides are TGCGCCAGCAGCTCCACAGACCCTATGTATGGCTACACCTTC. Protein product: CASSSTDPMYGYTF.

The chain uses TRBV6-1 and TRBJ1-1; D uncertain. CDR3 length equals 13 residues. V lost 1 base to trimming and J lost 6 bases, with 9 bases between them. Germline values: CDR1 MNHNS, CDR2 SASEGT. This CDR3 is CASSEVGEAEAFF. CDR3 coding DNA: TGTGCCAGCAGTGAAGTTGGGGAAGCTGAAGCTTTCTTT.

This clonotype was seen more than once but under ten times. The V call is TRBV29-1, the J call TRBJ2-7; D may be TRBD1 or TRBD2 (5 bases each). CDR1 SQVTM and CDR2 ANQGSEA come from the germline V gene. The V gene lost 5 bases and the J gene lost 6 bases, with 14 bases spanning the gap. The CDR3 has 12 residues. This CDR3 reads CSVTSGPAEQYF. CDR3 coding DNA: TGCAGCGTTACCTCGGGACCGGCCGAGCAGTACTTC.

A remark on this clonotype: A much larger clone lies a single base off, so this may be a read error. The genes are TRBV25-1 and TRBJ2-1; TRBD2 agrees at 7 bases. Per the germline V gene, CDR1 is MGHDK and CDR2 is SYGVNS. This CDR3 contains 14 residues. J lost 2 bases, V lost 8 bases, and 6 bases had no gene match. CDR3 loop: CASCGGGPYNEQFF. The CDR3 DNA follows: TGTGCCAGCTGCGGGGGAGGCCCCTACAATGAGCAGTTCTTC.

This chain connects TRBV25-1 to TRBJ1-2; no definite D call. Per germline, CDR1 MGHDK and CDR2 SYGVNS. The CDR3 runs to 14 residues. Trimming shortened V by 4 bases and J by 4 bases, and 13 bases separated the two germline ends. CDR3 residues: CASSAGTQTYGYTF. The CDR3 DNA reads as TGTGCCAGCAGTGCGGGTACCCAAACCTATGGCTACACCTTC.

This clonotype has a handful of counts. The gene calls are TRBV20-1 and TRBJ2-4; D is unclear. The end of the DNA is better explained by TRBJ2-7, so the J call may be wrong. This CDR3 is built from 15 residues. The germline CDR1 and CDR2 sequences are DFQATT and SNEGSKA (reference sequence). CDR3 protein: CSARDLHGPRDEQYF. The CDR3 DNA sequence: TGCAGTGCTAGAGATCTGCACGGTCCTAGGGACGAGCAGTACTTC.

The gene calls are TRBV20-1 and TRBJ2-1; D not certain. The germline V gene has CDR1 DFQATT and CDR2 SNEGSKA (reference sequence). With 7 bases removed from V and 4 bases from J, the gap between germline ends came to 17 bases. This CDR3 region has 14 residues. CDR3 sequence (DNA): TGCAGTGTTAACGTATTATCAGGTTACAATGAGCAGTTCTTC. It is translated as CSVNVLSGYNEQFF.

The chain recombines TRBV28 with TRBJ2-7; 9 bases line up with TRBD1. The J call may be wrong; the DNA end is better matched by TRBJ2-4. The CDR3 is 15 amino acids. CDR1 is MDHEN and CDR2 is SYDVKM in the germline V gene. CDR3 coding DNA: TGTGCCAGCAGTTCCTCAGGGACAGGGAAAAACATTCAGTACTTC. Encoded protein: CASSSSGTGKNIQYF.

V and J are TRBV12-3 or TRBV12-4 and TRBJ2-5, with D perhaps matching TRBD1 or TRBD2 (5 bases each). V lost 4 bases and J lost 11, with 20 bases in between. This CDR3 region has 14 residues. The CDR3 is CASSSRAHAREQYF. DNA for the CDR3: TGTGCCAGCAGTTCCAGGGCCCATGCAAGGGAGCAGTACTTC.

Ten or more counts support this clonotype. The chain is built from TRBV29-1 and TRBJ1-2; D gene unclear. Trimming took 4 bases from V and 3 from J, leaving 6 bases between them. Germline V gene data show CDR1 as SQVTM and CDR2 as ANQGSEA. The CDR3 runs to 11 residues. The CDR3 here is CSVAQDYGYTF. The CDR3 coding sequence is TGCAGCGTTGCGCAGGACTATGGCTACACCTTC.

The chain is built from TRBV5-1 and TRBJ1-3; maybe TRBD1 (6 bases). Trimming took 3 bases from V and 8 from J, leaving 15 bases between them. Germline V gene lookup returns CDR1 SGHRS and CDR2 YFSETQ. There are 14 residues in the CDR3. The chain's CDR3 is CASSSKGTFDTIYF. The DNA of the CDR3 is TGCGCCAGCAGCTCCAAAGGGACATTCGACACCATATATTTT.

The chain has TRBV20-1 and TRBJ1-2, with TRBD1 matching over 10 bases. Germline values: CDR1 DFQATT, CDR2 SNEGSKA (reference sequence). The V gene end was trimmed by 0 bases and the J gene end by 11 bases; junction bases not matched to a gene: 12. This CDR3 is built from 15 residues. In nucleotides, the CDR3 is TGCAGTGCTAGAGACTTACGACAGGGGGCGAATTGGTACACCTTC. Amino acids: CSARDLRQGANWYTF.